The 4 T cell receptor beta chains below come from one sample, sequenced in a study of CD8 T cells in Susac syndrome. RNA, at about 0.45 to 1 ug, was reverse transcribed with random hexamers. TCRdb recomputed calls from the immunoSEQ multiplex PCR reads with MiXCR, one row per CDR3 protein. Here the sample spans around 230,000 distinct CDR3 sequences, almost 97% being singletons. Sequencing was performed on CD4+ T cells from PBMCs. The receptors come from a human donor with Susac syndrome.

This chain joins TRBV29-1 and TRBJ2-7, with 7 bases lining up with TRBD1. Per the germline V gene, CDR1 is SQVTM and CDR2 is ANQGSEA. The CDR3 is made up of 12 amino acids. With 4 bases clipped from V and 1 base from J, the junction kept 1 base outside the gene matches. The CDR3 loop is CSVGTGSYEQYF. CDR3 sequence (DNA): TGCAGCGTTGGGACAGGTTCCTACGAGCAGTACTTC.

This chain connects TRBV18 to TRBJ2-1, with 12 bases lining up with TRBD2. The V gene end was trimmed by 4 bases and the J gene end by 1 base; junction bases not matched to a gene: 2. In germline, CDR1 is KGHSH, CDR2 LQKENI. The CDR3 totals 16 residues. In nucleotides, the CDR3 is TGTGCCAGCTCACGTGGACTAGCGGGATCCTACAATGAGCAGTTCTTC. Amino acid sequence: CASSRGLAGSYNEQFF.

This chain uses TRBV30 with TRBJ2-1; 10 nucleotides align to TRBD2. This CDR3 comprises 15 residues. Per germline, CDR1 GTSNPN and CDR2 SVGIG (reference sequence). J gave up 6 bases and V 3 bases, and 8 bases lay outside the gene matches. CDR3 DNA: TGTGCCTGGAGGGAGTCTAGCGGGAGCGTCAATGAGCAGTTCTTC. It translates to CAWRESSGSVNEQFF.

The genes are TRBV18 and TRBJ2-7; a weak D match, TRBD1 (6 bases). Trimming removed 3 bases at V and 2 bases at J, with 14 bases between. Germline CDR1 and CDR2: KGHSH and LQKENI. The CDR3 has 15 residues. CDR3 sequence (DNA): TGTGCCAGCTCACCCTTGCAGGGGACCGCCTACGAGCAGTACTTC. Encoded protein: CASSPLQGTAYEQYF. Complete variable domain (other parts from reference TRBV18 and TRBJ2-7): NAGVMQNPRHLVRRRGQEARLRCSPMKGHSHVYWYRQLPEEGLKFMVYLQKENIIDESGMPKERFSAEFPKEGPSILRIQQVVRGDSAAYFCASSPLQGTAYEQYFGPGTRLTVT.